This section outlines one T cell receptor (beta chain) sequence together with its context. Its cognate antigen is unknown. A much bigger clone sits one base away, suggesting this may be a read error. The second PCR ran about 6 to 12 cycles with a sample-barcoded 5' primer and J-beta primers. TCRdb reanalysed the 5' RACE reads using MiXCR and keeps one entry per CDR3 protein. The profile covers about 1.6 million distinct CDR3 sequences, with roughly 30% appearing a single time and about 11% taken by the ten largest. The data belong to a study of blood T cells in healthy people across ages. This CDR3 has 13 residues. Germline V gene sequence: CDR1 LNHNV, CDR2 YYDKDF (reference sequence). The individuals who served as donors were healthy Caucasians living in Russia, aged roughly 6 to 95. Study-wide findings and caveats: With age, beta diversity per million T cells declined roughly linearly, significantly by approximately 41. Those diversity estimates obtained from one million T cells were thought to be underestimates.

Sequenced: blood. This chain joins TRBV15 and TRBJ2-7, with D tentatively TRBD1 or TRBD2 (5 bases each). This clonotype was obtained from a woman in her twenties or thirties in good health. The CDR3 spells CATSRRPWDEQCF. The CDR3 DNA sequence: TGTGCCACCAGCCGGAGACCCTGGGACGAGCAGTGCTTC.